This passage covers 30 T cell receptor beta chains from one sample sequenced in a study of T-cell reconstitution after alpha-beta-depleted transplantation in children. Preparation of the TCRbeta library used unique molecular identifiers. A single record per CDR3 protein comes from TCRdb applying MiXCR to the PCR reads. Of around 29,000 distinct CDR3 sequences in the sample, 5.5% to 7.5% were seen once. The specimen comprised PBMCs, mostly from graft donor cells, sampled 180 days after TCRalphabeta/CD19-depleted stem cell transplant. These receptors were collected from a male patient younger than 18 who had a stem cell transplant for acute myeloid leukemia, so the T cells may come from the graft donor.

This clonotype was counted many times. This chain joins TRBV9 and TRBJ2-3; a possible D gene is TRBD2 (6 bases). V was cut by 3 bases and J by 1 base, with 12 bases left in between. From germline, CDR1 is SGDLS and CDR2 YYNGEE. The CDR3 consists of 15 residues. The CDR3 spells CASSGTPGGTDTQYF. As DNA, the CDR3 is TGTGCCAGCAGCGGAACGCCGGGAGGCACAGATACGCAGTATTTT.

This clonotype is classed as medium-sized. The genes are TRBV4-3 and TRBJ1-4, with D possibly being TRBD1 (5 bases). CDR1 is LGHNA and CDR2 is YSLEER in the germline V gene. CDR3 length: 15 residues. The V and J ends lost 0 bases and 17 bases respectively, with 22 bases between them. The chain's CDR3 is CASSQDFARLQEVFF. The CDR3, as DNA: TGCGCCAGCAGCCAAGATTTCGCCCGGTTACAGGAAGTTTTTTTT.

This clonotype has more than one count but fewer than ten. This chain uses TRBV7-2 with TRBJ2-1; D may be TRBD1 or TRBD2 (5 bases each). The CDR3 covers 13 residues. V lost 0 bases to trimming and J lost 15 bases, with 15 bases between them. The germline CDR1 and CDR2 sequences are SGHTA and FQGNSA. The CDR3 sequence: CASSLALGTSTFF. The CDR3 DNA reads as TGTGCCAGCAGCTTAGCGCTCGGGACCTCTACGTTCTTC.

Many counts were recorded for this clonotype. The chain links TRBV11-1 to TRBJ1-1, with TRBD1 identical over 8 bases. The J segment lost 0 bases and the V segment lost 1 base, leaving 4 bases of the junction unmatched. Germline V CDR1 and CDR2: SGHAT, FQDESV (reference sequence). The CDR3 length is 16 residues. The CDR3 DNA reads TGTGCCAGCAGCTTAGAAGGACAGGGTATGAACACTGAAGCTTTCTTT. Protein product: CASSLEGQGMNTEAFF.

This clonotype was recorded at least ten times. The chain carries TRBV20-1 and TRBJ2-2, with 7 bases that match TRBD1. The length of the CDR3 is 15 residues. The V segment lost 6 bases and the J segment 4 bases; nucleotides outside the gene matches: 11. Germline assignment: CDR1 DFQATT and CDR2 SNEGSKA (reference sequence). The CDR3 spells CSARAGGVSTGELFF. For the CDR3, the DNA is TGCAGTGCCCGGGCAGGGGGTGTTAGCACCGGGGAGCTGTTTTTT.

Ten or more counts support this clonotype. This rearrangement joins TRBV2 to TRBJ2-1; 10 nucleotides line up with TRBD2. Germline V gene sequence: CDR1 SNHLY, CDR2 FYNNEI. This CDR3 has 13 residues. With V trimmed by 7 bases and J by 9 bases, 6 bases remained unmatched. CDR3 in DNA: TGTGCCAGCAAGAGCGGGGGGGCGGTTGAGCAGTTCTTC. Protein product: CASKSGGAVEQFF.

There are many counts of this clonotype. In DNA form, the CDR3 reads TGCAGTGCTCCCCCGAGTGGACAGGGCCTCTACGAGCAGTACTTC. Its translation: CSAPPSGQGLYEQYF. This chain joins TRBV20-1 and TRBJ2-7, with 8 positions matching TRBD1. The CDR3 loop spans 15 amino acids. Trimming cost V 5 bases and J 3 bases; bases outside gene matches: 12. The germline V gene has CDR1 DFQATT and CDR2 SNEGSKA (reference sequence).

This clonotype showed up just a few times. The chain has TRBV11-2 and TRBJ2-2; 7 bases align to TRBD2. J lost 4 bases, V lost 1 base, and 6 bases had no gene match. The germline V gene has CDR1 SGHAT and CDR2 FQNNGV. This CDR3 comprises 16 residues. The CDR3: CASSLGPGRGTGELFF. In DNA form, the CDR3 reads TGTGCCAGCAGCTTAGGTCCGGGGAGGGGCACCGGGGAGCTGTTTTTT.

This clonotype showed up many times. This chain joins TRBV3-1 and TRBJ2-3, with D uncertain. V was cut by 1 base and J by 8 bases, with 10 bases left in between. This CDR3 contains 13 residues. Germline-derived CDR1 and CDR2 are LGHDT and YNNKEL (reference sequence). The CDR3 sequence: CASSQASPGTQYF. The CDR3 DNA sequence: TGTGCCAGCAGCCAAGCCTCCCCGGGTACGCAGTATTTT.

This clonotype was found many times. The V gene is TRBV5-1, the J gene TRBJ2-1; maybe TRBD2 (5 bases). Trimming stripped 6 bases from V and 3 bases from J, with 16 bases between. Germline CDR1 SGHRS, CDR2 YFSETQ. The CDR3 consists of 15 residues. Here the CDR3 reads CASTPLAGLYNEQFF. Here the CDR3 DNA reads TGCGCCAGCACCCCCCTGGCGGGTCTCTACAATGAGCAGTTCTTC.

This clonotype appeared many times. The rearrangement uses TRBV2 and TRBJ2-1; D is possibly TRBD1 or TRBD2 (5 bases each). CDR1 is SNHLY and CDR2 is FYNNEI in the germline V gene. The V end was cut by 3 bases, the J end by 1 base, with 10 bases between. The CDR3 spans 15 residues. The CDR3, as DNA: TGTGCCAGCAGTGATACGAGGGGATCCTACAATGAGCAGTTCTTC. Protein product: CASSDTRGSYNEQFF. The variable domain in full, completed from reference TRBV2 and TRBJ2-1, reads EPEVTQTPSHQVTQMGQEVILRCVPISNHLYFYWYRQILGQKVEFLVSFYNNEISEKSEIFDDQFSVERPDGSNFTLKIRSTKLEDSAMYFCASSDTRGSYNEQFFGPGTRLTVL.

CDR3 in DNA: TGTGCCACCAGCAGAGTTAGGGCGTACAGGGAACATCAGCCCCAGCATTTT. This gives the protein CATSRVRAYREHQPQHF. The V call is TRBV15, the J call TRBJ1-5, with a tentative D call TRBD1 (6 bases). Germline lookup yields CDR1 LNHNV and CDR2 YYDKDF (reference sequence). The CDR3 spans 17 residues. Trimming took 1 base from V and 5 from J, leaving 18 bases between them.

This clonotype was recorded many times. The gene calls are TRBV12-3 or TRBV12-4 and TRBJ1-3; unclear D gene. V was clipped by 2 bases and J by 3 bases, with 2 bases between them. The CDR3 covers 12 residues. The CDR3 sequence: CASSLNGNTIYF. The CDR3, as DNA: TGTGCCAGCAGTTTAAATGGAAACACCATATATTTT.

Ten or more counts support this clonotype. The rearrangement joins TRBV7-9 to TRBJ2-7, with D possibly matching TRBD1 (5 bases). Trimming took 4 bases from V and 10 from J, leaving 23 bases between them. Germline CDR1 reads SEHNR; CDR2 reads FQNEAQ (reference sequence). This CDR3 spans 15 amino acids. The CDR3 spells CASSSWTRSEKRQYF. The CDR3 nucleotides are TGTGCCAGCAGCTCTTGGACAAGGTCAGAAAAAAGACAGTACTTC.

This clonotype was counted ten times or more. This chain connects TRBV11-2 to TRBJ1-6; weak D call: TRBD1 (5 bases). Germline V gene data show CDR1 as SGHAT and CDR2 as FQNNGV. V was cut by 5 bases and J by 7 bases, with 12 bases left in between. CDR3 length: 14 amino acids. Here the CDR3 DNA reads TGTGCCAGCAGCCAGCAGGGAAACAATTCACCCCTCCACTTT. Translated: CASSQQGNNSPLHF.

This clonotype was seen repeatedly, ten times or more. The CDR3 region has the DNA TGTGCCAGCAGTTTGGGGACTAGCGGGAGATCGTTTCCTGAGCAGTTCTTC. This translates into CASSLGTSGRSFPEQFF. The V call is TRBV28, the J call TRBJ2-1, with 14 bases fitting TRBD2. CDR3 size: 17 residues. Unmatched junction bases numbered 10, after V lost 3 bases and J lost 9 bases. Per germline, CDR1 MDHEN and CDR2 SYDVKM.

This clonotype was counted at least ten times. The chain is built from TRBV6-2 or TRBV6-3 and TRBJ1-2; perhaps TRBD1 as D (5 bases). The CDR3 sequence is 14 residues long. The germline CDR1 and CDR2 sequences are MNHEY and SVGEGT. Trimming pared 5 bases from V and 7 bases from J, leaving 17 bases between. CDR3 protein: CASSPLQDNLGYTF. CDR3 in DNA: TGTGCCAGCAGTCCCCTACAGGATAACCTTGGCTACACCTTC.

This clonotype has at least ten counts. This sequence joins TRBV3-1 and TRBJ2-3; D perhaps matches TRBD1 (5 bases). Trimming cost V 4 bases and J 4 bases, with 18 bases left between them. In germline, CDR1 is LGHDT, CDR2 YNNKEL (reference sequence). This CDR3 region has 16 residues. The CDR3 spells CASSLSKGWGPDTQYF. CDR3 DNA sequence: TGTGCCAGCAGCCTATCGAAGGGATGGGGCCCAGATACGCAGTATTTT.

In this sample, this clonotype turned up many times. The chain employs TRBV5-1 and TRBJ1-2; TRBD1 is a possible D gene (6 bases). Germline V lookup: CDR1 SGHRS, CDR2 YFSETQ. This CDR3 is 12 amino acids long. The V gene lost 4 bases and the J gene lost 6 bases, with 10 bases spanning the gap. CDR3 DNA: TGCGCCAGCAGCAAACAGGGTGATGGCTACACCTTC. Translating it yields CASSKQGDGYTF.

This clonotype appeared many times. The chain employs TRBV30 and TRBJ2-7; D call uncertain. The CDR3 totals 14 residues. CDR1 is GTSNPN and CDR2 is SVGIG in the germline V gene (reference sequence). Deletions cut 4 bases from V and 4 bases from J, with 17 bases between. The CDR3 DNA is TGTGCCTGGACCGGGTCGTCGAAAATTTACGAGCAGTACTTC. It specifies CAWTGSSKIYEQYF.

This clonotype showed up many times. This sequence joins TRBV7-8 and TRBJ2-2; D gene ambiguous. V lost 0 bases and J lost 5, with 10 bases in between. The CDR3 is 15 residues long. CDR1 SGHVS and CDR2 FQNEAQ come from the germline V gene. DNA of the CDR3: TGTGCCAGCAGCTTAGCGCTATGGGGTACCGGGGAGCTGTTTTTT. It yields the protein CASSLALWGTGELFF. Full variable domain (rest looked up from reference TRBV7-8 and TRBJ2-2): GAGVSQSPRYKVAKRGQDVALRCDPISGHVSLFWYQQALGQGPEFLTYFQNEAQLDKSGLPSDRFFAERPEGSVSTLKIQRTQQEDSAVYLCASSLALWGTGELFFGEGSRLTVL.

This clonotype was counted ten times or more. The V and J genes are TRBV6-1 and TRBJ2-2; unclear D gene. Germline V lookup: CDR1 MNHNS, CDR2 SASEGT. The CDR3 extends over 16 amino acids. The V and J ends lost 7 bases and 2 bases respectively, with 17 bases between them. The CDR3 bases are TGTGCCAGCACCATGGCGACGGATCTAAACACCGGGGAGCTGTTTTTT. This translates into CASTMATDLNTGELFF.

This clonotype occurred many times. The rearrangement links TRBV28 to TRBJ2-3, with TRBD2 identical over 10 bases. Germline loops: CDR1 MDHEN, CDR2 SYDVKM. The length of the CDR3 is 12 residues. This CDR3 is CSSGRVTDTQYF. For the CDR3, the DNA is TGTTCTAGCGGGAGAGTCACAGATACGCAGTATTTT.

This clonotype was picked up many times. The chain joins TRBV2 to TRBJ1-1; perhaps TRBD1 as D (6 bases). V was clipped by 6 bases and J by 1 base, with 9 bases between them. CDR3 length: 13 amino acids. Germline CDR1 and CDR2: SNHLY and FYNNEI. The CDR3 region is CASRLQGNTEAFF. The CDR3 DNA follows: TGTGCCAGCAGGTTACAGGGGAACACTGAAGCTTTCTTT. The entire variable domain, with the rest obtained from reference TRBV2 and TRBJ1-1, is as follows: EPEVTQTPSHQVTQMGQEVILRCVPISNHLYFYWYRQILGQKVEFLVSFYNNEISEKSEIFDDQFSVERPDGSNFTLKIRSTKLEDSAMYFCASRLQGNTEAFFGQGTRLTVV.

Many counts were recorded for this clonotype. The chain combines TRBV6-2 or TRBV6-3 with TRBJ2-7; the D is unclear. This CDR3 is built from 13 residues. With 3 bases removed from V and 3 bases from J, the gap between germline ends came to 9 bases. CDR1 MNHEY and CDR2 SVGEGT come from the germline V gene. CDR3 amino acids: CASSYPPLYEQYF. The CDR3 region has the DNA TGTGCCAGCAGTTATCCCCCCCTCTACGAGCAGTACTTC.

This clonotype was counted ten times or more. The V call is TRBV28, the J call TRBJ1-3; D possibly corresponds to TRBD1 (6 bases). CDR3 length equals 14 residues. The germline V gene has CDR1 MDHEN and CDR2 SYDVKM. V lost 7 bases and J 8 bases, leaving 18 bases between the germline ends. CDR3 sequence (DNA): TGTGCCAGCACCCTAGGGGGGGGCGCCGACACCATATATTTT. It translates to CASTLGGGADTIYF.

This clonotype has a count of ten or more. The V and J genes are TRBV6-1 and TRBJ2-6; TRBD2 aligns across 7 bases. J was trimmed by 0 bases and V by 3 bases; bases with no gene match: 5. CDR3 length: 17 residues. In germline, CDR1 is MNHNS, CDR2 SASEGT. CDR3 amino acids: CASSDLAVTSGANVLTF. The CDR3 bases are TGTGCCAGCAGTGATCTAGCGGTAACCTCTGGGGCCAACGTCCTGACTTTC.

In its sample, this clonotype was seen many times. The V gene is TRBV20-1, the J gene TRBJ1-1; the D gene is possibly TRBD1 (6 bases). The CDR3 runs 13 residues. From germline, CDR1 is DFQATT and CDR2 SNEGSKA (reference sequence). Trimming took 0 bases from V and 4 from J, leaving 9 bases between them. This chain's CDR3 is CSARDSGVTEAFF. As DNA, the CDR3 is TGCAGTGCTAGAGATTCAGGGGTCACTGAAGCTTTCTTT.

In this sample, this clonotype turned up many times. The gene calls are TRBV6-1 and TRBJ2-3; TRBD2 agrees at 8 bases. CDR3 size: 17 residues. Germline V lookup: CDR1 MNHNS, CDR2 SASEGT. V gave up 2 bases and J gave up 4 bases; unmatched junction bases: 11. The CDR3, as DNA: TGTGCCAGCAGTGAACAGAGCGGGGGACTAAACTCAGATACGCAGTATTTT. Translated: CASSEQSGGLNSDTQYF.

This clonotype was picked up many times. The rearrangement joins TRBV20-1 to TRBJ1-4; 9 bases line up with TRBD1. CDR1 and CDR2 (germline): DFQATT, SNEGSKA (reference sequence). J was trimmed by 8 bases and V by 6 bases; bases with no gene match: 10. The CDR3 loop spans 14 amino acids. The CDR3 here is CSASPGQGREKLFF. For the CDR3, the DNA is TGCAGTGCATCACCGGGACAGGGACGCGAAAAACTGTTTTTT.